This T cell receptor beta chain came from a study of cytomegalovirus exposure and HLA in healthy donors. Whole-study context: A preliminary data release comprised around 90 million unique TCRs obtained from HLA-typed donors. Study results and limitations: Under in vitro conditions, a few CMV-associated chains were confirmed as specific for CMV antigens. Donors were assumed by presence/absence analyses to have roughly uniform sequencing depth.

Researchers ran the PCR with 60 Vbeta and 13 Jbeta primers. In the original processing: Later, tens of millions of unique TCR beta chains were counted in an analysis, and about 10 million of them were shared. The table came from immunoSEQ multiplex PCR; TCRdb's copy has only in-frame clones and leaves some out. The V and J calls and clone size are taken from that table; D and trimming were inferred from the DNA. Its table records about 120,000 clones. On this clone: The antigen is undetermined.

This CDR3 spans 16 amino acids. Germline trimming cut 2 bases from V and 10 bases from J; bases unmatched to any gene: 14. Per germline, CDR1 SGDLS and CDR2 YYNGEE. Sequenced sample: PBMCs. The clonotype was recovered from a woman aged 40 to 50 in good health and CMV-seropositive. This chain uses TRBV9 with TRBJ2-5, with 10 nucleotides matching TRBD2. The CDR3 sequence: CASSVTSGPYGGNQYF. The DNA for the CDR3 is TGTGCCAGCAGCGTGACTAGCGGGCCGTACGGGGGGAACCAGTACTTC.